A single sample gave rise to the 2 T cell receptor beta chains below, sequenced in a study of T cells in Graves' hyperthyroidism and ophthalmopathy. Researchers took RNA transcripts and amplified the TCR beta CDR3 regions from them. The HTBI primer set drove a first-round RT-PCR of the TCR CDR3. TCRdb reprocessed the multiplex PCR reads with MiXCR, giving one entry per CDR3 protein. The table includes about half a million distinct CDR3 sequences, more than 20% detected once. Material: blood. These receptors were taken from a man younger than 35 with Graves' hyperthyroidism.

This clonotype was seen repeatedly, ten times or more. The CDR3 bases are TGTGCCAGCAGCCTCGCCCGGGACAGGGCCTACGAGCAGTACTTC. Encoded protein: CASSLARDRAYEQYF. This sequence joins TRBV28 and TRBJ2-7; 9 bases are shared with TRBD1. Germline V gene sequence: CDR1 MDHEN, CDR2 SYDVKM. The ends lost 6 bases at V and 2 bases at J; junction bases unmatched: 8. The CDR3 sequence is 15 residues long. The variable domain in full, completed from reference TRBV28 and TRBJ2-7, reads DVKVTQSSRYLVKRTGEKVFLECVQDMDHENMFWYRQDPGLGLRLIYFSYDVKMKEKGDIPEGYSVSREKKERFSLILESASTNQTSMYLCASSLARDRAYEQYFGPGTRLTVT.

This clonotype was observed at least ten times. The chain recombines TRBV6-1 with TRBJ2-7; D unclear. V lost 6 bases and J 2 bases, leaving 14 bases between the germline ends. This CDR3 has 14 amino acids. Germline V lookup: CDR1 MNHNS, CDR2 SASEGT. Here the CDR3 DNA reads TGTGCCAGCAGCCCCTATGAAGCGCCCTACGAGCAGTACTTC. This codes for CASSPYEAPYEQYF.